This entry describes one TCR beta chain. Its antigen remains unidentified. Primers: 60 Vbeta forward and 13 Jbeta reverse. Sequencing was performed with immunoSEQ multiplex PCR; in TCRdb, only in-frame clones are kept and a portion is missing. The sample consists of some 77,000 clones, approximately 80% of them appearing once. The data belong to a study of cytomegalovirus exposure and HLA in healthy donors. Study-wide results and limits: Common viral pathogens (according to a later analysis) appeared linked to several of the most significant clusters. In an earlier analysis, in around 590 donors, most V segments appeared productive either ~87% or ~30% of the time.

Germline V CDR1 and CDR2: SNHLY, FYNNEI. The CDR3 has 14 amino acids. V was clipped by 5 bases and J by 8 bases; unmatched bases: 11. The specimen was PBMCs. The chain couples TRBV2 to TRBJ1-2, with TRBD1 matching 7 bases. This sequence originates from a man in his forties or fifties in good health and CMV-seropositive. This CDR3 is CASSRQGASLGYTF. The CDR3 DNA follows: TGTGCCAGCAGTAGACAGGGCGCTAGCCTAGGCTACACCTTC. The whole variable domain, remainder taken from reference TRBV2 and TRBJ1-2, is EPEVTQTPSHQVTQMGQEVILRCVPISNHLYFYWYRQILGQKVEFLVSFYNNEISEKSEIFDDQFSVERPDGSNFTLKIRSTKLEDSAMYFCASSRQGASLGYTFGSGTRLTVV.